This is a list of T cell receptor beta chains from one sample in a study of tumor-infiltrating lymphocytes in primary liver carcinoma. One entry per CDR3 protein, called by TCRdb with MiXCR from the multiplex PCR reads. The repertoire has about 35,000 distinct CDR3 sequences, roughly 80% of them found once; the top ten carry roughly 15%. Material for sequencing was liver tumor tissue from sampling region 4. The origin of the receptors is a man aged 40-49 years with primary liver carcinoma and hepatitis B virus infection. Each CDR3 is given without its conserved first and last residue. Size tells how often a clone was seen (once, few, many) or the class of an expanded clone, and some rows leave it out.

abundance: NA; v_gene: TRBV11-2; j_gene: TRBJ2-3; CDR3aa: AGSFPRPDTQY
abundance: NA; v_gene: TRBV29-1; j_gene: TRBJ2-7; CDR3aa: SAMASGTGTPYEQY
abundance: NA; v_gene: TRBV28; j_gene: TRBJ2-1; CDR3aa: ASRGRGGTNEQF
abundance: NA; v_gene: TRBV28; j_gene: TRBJ2-5; CDR3aa: VSFPGGAYQETQY
abundance: NA; v_gene: TRBV6-4; j_gene: TRBJ2-2; CDR3aa: ASSATRGTGELF
abundance: NA; v_gene: TRBV11-2; j_gene: TRBJ2-3; CDR3aa: ASSIRSTGTTDTQY
abundance: NA; v_gene: TRBV28; j_gene: TRBJ1-4; CDR3aa: ASSFVDSTNEKLF
abundance: NA; v_gene: TRBV29-1; j_gene: TRBJ2-2; CDR3aa: TVGTSAANTVELF
abundance: NA; v_gene: TRBV4-1; j_gene: TRBJ2-1; CDR3aa: ASSQVDLGLAGYSEEF
abundance: NA; v_gene: TRBV7-9; j_gene: TRBJ2-7; CDR3aa: ASNSDRGPQEQY
abundance: medium-sized; v_gene: TRBV28; j_gene: TRBJ2-1; CDR3aa: ATPSSSHEQF
abundance: medium-sized; v_gene: TRBV5-4; j_gene: TRBJ2-7; CDR3aa: ASSLTGQDLYEQY
abundance: medium-sized; v_gene: TRBV12-3/TRBV12-4; j_gene: TRBJ1-2; CDR3aa: ASRSGQGIGYGYT
abundance: NA; v_gene: TRBV11-3; j_gene: TRBJ2-1; CDR3aa: ASSLVVSNDERF
abundance: many; v_gene: TRBV5-1; j_gene: TRBJ2-7; CDR3aa: ASSTGTSGDIYEQY
abundance: few; v_gene: TRBV28; j_gene: TRBJ2-6; CDR3aa: ASSSALALSGSNDLT
abundance: few; v_gene: TRBV5-4; j_gene: TRBJ2-2; CDR3aa: TSRPGANTGELF
abundance: NA; v_gene: TRBV10-1; j_gene: TRBJ2-2; CDR3aa: VSSDGTETEELF
abundance: once; v_gene: TRBV12-3/TRBV12-4; j_gene: TRBJ1-2; CDR3aa: VSGQRRTQRTNYGYT
abundance: NA; v_gene: TRBV5-6; j_gene: TRBJ2-6; CDR3aa: ASSLVSVSSGTNVLS
abundance: NA; v_gene: TRBV28; j_gene: TRBJ2-1; CDR3aa: TSIPPERGDYNERF
abundance: NA; v_gene: TRBV5-6; j_gene: TRBJ1-1; CDR3aa: AGSLVQTGAEAY
abundance: NA; v_gene: TRBV7-9; j_gene: TRBJ2-1; CDR3aa: ASSLVTSVRNNVQF
abundance: NA; v_gene: TRBV12-3/TRBV12-4; j_gene: TRBJ1-5; CDR3aa: ASGPNMDNQAQH
abundance: NA; v_gene: TRBV12-3/TRBV12-4; j_gene: TRBJ1-2; CDR3aa: VSSLEGRGCA
abundance: NA; v_gene: TRBV12-3/TRBV12-4; j_gene: TRBJ1-2; CDR3aa: AIGQRVDDYT
abundance: NA; v_gene: TRBV7-9; j_gene: TRBJ2-7; CDR3aa: ASSLGQGAHVHY
abundance: NA; v_gene: TRBV14; j_gene: TRBJ1-2; CDR3aa: ASSRTGRAGGHA
abundance: NA; v_gene: TRBV5-6; j_gene: TRBJ2-3; CDR3aa: ASSDSERTDTEY
abundance: once; v_gene: TRBV4-2; j_gene: TRBJ2-7; CDR3aa: ASSQDGTSDSYEHY
abundance: NA; v_gene: TRBV6-5; j_gene: TRBJ2-2; CDR3aa: GSRLIHGTSGRGGELF
abundance: NA; v_gene: TRBV7-8; j_gene: TRBJ2-3; CDR3aa: ASCISGYTDKQY
abundance: NA; v_gene: TRBV29-1; j_gene: TRBJ2-3; CDR3aa: SVRDPSTDTQY
abundance: NA; v_gene: TRBV29-1; j_gene: TRBJ2-3; CDR3aa: SAEGSGSTNAQY
abundance: NA; v_gene: TRBV12-3/TRBV12-4; j_gene: TRBJ1-1; CDR3aa: ASSSADKNTEAF
abundance: NA; v_gene: TRBV5-1; j_gene: TRBJ2-5; CDR3aa: ASSLFGTEGEAQY
abundance: NA; v_gene: TRBV6-6; j_gene: TRBJ2-3; CDR3aa: AMPPAGERDTQY
abundance: NA; v_gene: TRBV5-1; j_gene: TRBJ1-2; CDR3aa: AGSFRVGEDNT
abundance: NA; v_gene: TRBV30; j_gene: TRBJ2-1; CDR3aa: AWSPGANNEQF
abundance: medium-sized; v_gene: TRBV29-1; j_gene: TRBJ2-6; CDR3aa: SVDGLPGSGANVLT
abundance: NA; v_gene: TRBV29-1; j_gene: TRBJ2-3; CDR3aa: SVEGGAAITDTQC
abundance: few; v_gene: TRBV5-1; j_gene: TRBJ2-3; CDR3aa: ASSLLAGADTQY
abundance: NA; v_gene: TRBV28; j_gene: TRBJ2-1; CDR3aa: ASWIRGGNDQF
abundance: many; v_gene: TRBV10-3; j_gene: TRBJ2-5; CDR3aa: AISAASGSQETQY
abundance: few; v_gene: TRBV6-6; j_gene: TRBJ2-5; CDR3aa: ASSQWGLLASGRAIESQY
abundance: NA; v_gene: TRBV5-4; j_gene: TRBJ2-3; CDR3aa: ASGVATSGTDTRY
abundance: NA; v_gene: TRBV28; j_gene: TRBJ2-7; CDR3aa: TSRSPSGRGYEQY
abundance: medium-sized; v_gene: TRBV29-1; j_gene: TRBJ2-1; CDR3aa: SVEGRGLAEIYNEQF
abundance: NA; v_gene: TRBV4-3; j_gene: TRBJ2-1; CDR3aa: ASSQGTRGRYNEQF
abundance: NA; v_gene: TRBV4-2; j_gene: TRBJ2-1; CDR3aa: ASSQEWTAGDEQF
abundance: few; v_gene: TRBV9; j_gene: TRBJ1-1; CDR3aa: ASSTTQETEAF
abundance: NA; v_gene: TRBV5-1; j_gene: TRBJ2-3; CDR3aa: DSSLGHNTDTQY
abundance: NA; v_gene: TRBV6-6; j_gene: TRBJ1-6; CDR3aa: ASRIGTGAPGNSPLH
abundance: NA; v_gene: TRBV2; j_gene: TRBJ2-1; CDR3aa: ASKDRSSYNDQF
abundance: NA; v_gene: TRBV4-3; j_gene: TRBJ1-6; CDR3aa: TSSSWDRGRSSPLQ
abundance: many; v_gene: TRBV10-3; j_gene: TRBJ1-4; CDR3aa: ATRQGVDEKLF
abundance: NA; v_gene: TRBV5-8; j_gene: TRBJ1-5; CDR3aa: ANILAGHQPQH
abundance: NA; v_gene: TRBV4-3; j_gene: TRBJ2-7; CDR3aa: ASSNDRGAEDEQY
abundance: NA; v_gene: TRBV5-8; j_gene: TRBJ2-7; CDR3aa: ASSLSLAGTGSERY